This T cell receptor beta chain was identified during a study of blood T cell repertoires in COVID-19. Study background: From the United States, Italy and Spain came samples of acute and convalescent COVID-19. Nucleic acid was either cDNA or gDNA, and it came from T cells, B-cell-depleted T cells, or PBMCs.

Germline values: CDR1 MNHEY, CDR2 SMNVEV (reference sequence). The CDR3 totals 14 residues. Trimming stripped 3 bases from V and 4 bases from J, with 9 bases between. In the original workflow: Amplifying reference gene primers gave estimates of nucleated cell counts. Sequencing was performed with immunoSEQ multiplex PCR; in TCRdb, only in-frame clones are kept and a portion is missing. That table gives V, J and clone size, and the DNA gave D and trimming. The sample gives more than 80,000 clones, less than 90% of which show up once; approximately 1.8% is in the top ten. The chain joins TRBV27 to TRBJ2-2, with a possible D match to TRBD1 (6 bases). The source is a man older than 75 with acute or convalescent COVID-19. The material sequenced was peripheral blood. The CDR3 protein is CASSLNRATGELFF. As DNA, the CDR3 is TGTGCCAGCAGTTTGAACAGGGCCACCGGGGAGCTGTTTTTT.